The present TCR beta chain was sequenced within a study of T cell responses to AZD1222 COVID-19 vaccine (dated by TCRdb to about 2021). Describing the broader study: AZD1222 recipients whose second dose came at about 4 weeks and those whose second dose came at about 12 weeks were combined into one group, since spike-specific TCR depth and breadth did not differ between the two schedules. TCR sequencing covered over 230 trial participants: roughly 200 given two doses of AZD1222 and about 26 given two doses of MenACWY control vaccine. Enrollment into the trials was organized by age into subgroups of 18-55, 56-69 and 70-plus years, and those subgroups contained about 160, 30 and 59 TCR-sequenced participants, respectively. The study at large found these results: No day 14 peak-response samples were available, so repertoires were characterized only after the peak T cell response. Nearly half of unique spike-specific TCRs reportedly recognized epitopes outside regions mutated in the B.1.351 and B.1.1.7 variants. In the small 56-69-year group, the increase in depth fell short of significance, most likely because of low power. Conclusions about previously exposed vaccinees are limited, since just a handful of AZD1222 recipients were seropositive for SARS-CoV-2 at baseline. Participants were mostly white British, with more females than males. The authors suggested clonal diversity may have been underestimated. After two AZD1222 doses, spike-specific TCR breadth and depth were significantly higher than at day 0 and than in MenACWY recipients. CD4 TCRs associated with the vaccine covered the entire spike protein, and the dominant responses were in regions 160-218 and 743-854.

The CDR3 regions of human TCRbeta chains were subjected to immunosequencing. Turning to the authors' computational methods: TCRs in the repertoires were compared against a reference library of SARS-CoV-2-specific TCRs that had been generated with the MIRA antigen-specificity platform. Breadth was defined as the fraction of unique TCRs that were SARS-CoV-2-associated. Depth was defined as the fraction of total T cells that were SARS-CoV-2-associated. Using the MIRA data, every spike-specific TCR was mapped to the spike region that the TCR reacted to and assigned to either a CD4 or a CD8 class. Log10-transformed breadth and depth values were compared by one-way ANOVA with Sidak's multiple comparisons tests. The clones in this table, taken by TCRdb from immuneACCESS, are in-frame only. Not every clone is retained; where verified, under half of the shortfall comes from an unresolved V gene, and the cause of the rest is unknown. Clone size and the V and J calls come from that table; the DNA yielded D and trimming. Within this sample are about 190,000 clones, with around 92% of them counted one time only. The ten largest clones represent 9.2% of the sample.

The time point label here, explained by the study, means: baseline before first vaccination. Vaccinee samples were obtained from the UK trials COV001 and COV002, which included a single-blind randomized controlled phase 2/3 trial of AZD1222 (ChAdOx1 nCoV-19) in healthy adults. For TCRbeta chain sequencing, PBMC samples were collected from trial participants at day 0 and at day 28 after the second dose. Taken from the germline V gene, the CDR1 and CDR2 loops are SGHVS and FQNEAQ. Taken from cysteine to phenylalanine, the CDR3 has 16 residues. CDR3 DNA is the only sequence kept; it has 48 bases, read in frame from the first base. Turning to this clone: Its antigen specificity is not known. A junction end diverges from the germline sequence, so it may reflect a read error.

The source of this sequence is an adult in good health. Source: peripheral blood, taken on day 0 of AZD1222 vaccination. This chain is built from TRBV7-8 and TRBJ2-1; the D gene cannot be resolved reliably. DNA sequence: TGTGCCAGCAGCTTAGGGTTAGGATTCGGCTACGATGAGCAGTTCTTC. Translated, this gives CASSLGLGFGYDEQFF. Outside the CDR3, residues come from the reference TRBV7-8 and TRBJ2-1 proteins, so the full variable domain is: GAGVSQSPRYKVAKRGQDVALRCDPISGHVSLFWYQQALGQGPEFLTYFQNEAQLDKSGLPSDRFFAERPEGSVSTLKIQRTQQEDSAVYLCASSLGLGFGYDEQFFGPGTRLTVL.